The 13 T cell receptor beta chains in this list originate from one sample, sequenced in a study of regulatory T cells in long-lasting Graves disease. iRepertoire HTBI primers and Arm-PCR of CDR3 regions built TCR beta libraries. Using its own MiXCR run on the multiplex PCR reads, TCRdb lists one record per CDR3 protein. This sample carries approximately 560,000 distinct CDR3 sequences, roughly 15% of them seen once, and the ten largest clones take more than 10%. The time point here: newly diagnosed GD, antithyroid drugs for less than 3 months. PBMC RNA was the source of the TCR library. These same records also appear under a second study, on T cells in Graves' hyperthyroidism and ophthalmopathy.

The sequences come from peripheral blood mononuclear cells (PBMCs), collected at new diagnosis, from a patient treated with antithyroid drugs. These receptors were taken from a man aged 18 to 30 with Graves disease.

A word on this clonotype: Germline is not matched at one junction end, which may reflect a read error. V usage is TRBV11-2 and J usage is TRBJ1-5, with a weak D call TRBD1 (5 bases). The CDR3 is made up of 17 amino acids. Germline assignment: CDR1 SGHAT and CDR2 FQNNGV. The CDR3 reads CASSQEGGVLSNQPQHF. The CDR3 DNA follows: TGCGCCAGCAGCCAAGAAGGAGGGGTCCTAAGCAATCAGCCCCAGCATTTT.

This clonotype was picked up many times. The rearrangement links TRBV12-3 or TRBV12-4 to TRBJ1-1; D ambiguous. V gave up 6 bases and J gave up 6 bases, with 8 bases separating them. The CDR3 loop spans 11 amino acids. The CDR3, as DNA: TGTGCCAGCAGCTCCCGCGCTGAAGCTTTCTTT. This gives the protein CASSSRAEAFF.

About this clonotype itself: A read error is possible here, since a much larger clone lies one base away. The rearrangement uses TRBV12-3 or TRBV12-4 and TRBJ2-4, with D perhaps matching TRBD2 (6 bases). V was pared by 3 bases and J by 13 bases, with 19 bases between. This CDR3 spans 14 amino acids. CDR3 sequence reads: CASSFGGRVGEQYF. The CDR3 nucleotides read TGTGCCAGCAGTTTCGGGGGTAGAGTGGGAGAGCAGTACTTC.

This clonotype was seen a handful of times. The rearrangement links TRBV20-1 to TRBJ2-5, with D perhaps TRBD2 (7 bases). This CDR3 has 18 residues. Germline V gene data show CDR1 as DFQATT and CDR2 as SNEGSKA (reference sequence). V was cut by 0 bases and J by 3 bases, with 23 bases left in between. The CDR3 sequence is CSAREGGGAGALEETQYF. In nucleotides, the CDR3 is TGCAGTGCTAGAGAGGGCGGGGGCGCCGGAGCCTTGGAAGAGACCCAGTACTTC.

This rearrangement joins TRBV5-6 to TRBJ2-1, with D perhaps matching TRBD2 (6 bases). This CDR3 is 15 amino acids long. Germline CDR1 SGHDT, CDR2 YYEEEE. Trimming cost V 5 bases and J 6 bases, with 18 bases left between them. CDR3 loop: CASSSPGVTANEQFF. The CDR3 DNA sequence: TGTGCCAGCAGTTCGCCGGGGGTGACTGCCAATGAGCAGTTCTTC.

In its sample, this clonotype was seen a few times. V usage is TRBV20-1 and J usage is TRBJ2-5; no clear D. Germline values: CDR1 DFQATT, CDR2 SNEGSKA (reference sequence). The V and J ends lost 1 base and 5 bases respectively, with 17 bases between them. The CDR3 length is 15 residues. CDR3 region: CSARAESSAWETQYF. CDR3 bases: TGCAGTGCTAGAGCGGAGTCTTCCGCGTGGGAGACCCAGTACTTC.

V gene TRBV9 combines with J gene TRBJ1-6; D not certain. V lost 4 bases and J 3 bases, leaving 14 bases between the germline ends. This CDR3 has 16 residues. CDR1 is SGDLS and CDR2 is YYNGEE in the germline V gene. The CDR3 spells CASSPTGANYNSPLHF. CDR3 in DNA: TGTGCCAGCAGCCCCACCGGAGCTAACTATAATTCACCCCTCCACTTT.

The table lists this clonotype with many counts. The chain is built from TRBV27 and TRBJ2-3, with a weak D call TRBD1 (6 bases). Germline CDR1 reads MNHEY; CDR2 reads SMNVEV (reference sequence). The V and J ends lost 6 bases and 0 bases respectively, with 19 bases between them. CDR3 length equals 17 residues. CDR3 amino acids: CASRGTRRRSSTDTQYF. In nucleotides, the CDR3 is TGTGCCAGCAGGGGGACACGGCGTCGTTCTAGCACAGATACGCAGTATTTT.

The CDR3 loop reads CSVRVNTEAFF. CDR3 in DNA: TGCAGCGTCCGGGTGAACACTGAAGCTTTCTTT. The rearrangement joins TRBV29-1 to TRBJ1-1; D is undetermined. This CDR3 region has 11 residues. Germline lookup yields CDR1 SQVTM and CDR2 ANQGSEA. V was trimmed by 6 bases and J by 0 bases, leaving 5 bases between them. Filled out from reference TRBV29-1 and TRBJ1-1, the complete variable domain reads SAVISQKPSRDICQRGTSLTIQCQVDSQVTMMFWYRQQPGQSLTLIATANQGSEATYESGFVIDKFPISRPNLTFSTLTVSNMSPEDSSIYLCSVRVNTEAFFGQGTRLTVV.

The chain recombines TRBV10-3 with TRBJ2-3; D remains unclear. Trimming stripped 5 bases from V and 4 bases from J, with 10 bases between. This CDR3 contains 13 residues. The germline CDR1 and CDR2 sequences are ENHRY and SYGVKD. This CDR3 is CAISSPTADTQYF. The CDR3 DNA is TGTGCCATCAGTTCCCCCACCGCAGATACGCAGTATTTT.

This chain connects TRBV18 to TRBJ1-5, with 8 positions matching TRBD1. Per germline, CDR1 KGHSH and CDR2 LQKENI. The trim removed 2 bases at V and 0 bases at J, leaving 3 bases unmatched. The CDR3 covers 16 residues. The CDR3 region has the DNA TGTGCCAGCTCACCAATCGGACAGGGTAGCAATCAGCCCCAGCATTTT. Amino acid sequence: CASSPIGQGSNQPQHF.

V is TRBV7-9 and J is TRBJ2-1; D is tentatively TRBD1 or TRBD2 (6 bases each). V was pared by 8 bases and J by 5 bases, with 16 bases between. The CDR3 covers 14 residues. Germline values: CDR1 SEHNR, CDR2 FQNEAQ (reference sequence). The CDR3 here is CASGPPGAHNEQFF. In nucleotides, the CDR3 is TGTGCCAGCGGCCCCCCGGGGGCCCACAATGAGCAGTTCTTC.

This clonotype was seen only a few times. V is TRBV29-1 and J is TRBJ2-7; TRBD2 might be the D (6 bases). CDR1 is SQVTM and CDR2 is ANQGSEA in the germline V gene. Trimming left V 0 bases short and J 4 bases short, with 13 bases between. The CDR3 is 14 residues long. The CDR3 here is CSVEDGGRRYEQYF. DNA for the CDR3: TGCAGCGTTGAAGATGGGGGGAGACGGTACGAGCAGTACTTC.